In its sample, the clone carrying this T cell receptor (beta chain) was seen many times. Its antigen is currently unknown. Time point noted: persistent/refractory GD, antithyroid drugs over 5 years with positive TRAb. Preparation of the TCR library used RNA extracted from PBMCs. EDTA tubes were used for drawing nine milliliters of peripheral blood. Arm-PCR of CDR3 regions and iRepertoire HTBI primers were used to build TCR beta libraries. Using its own MiXCR run on the multiplex PCR reads, TCRdb lists one record per CDR3 protein. The repertoire has approximately 350,000 distinct CDR3 sequences, less than 30% of them found once; the top ten carry approximately 28%. This sample stems from a study of regulatory T cells in long-lasting Graves disease. The study's findings and limits: The study found persistent patients shared more public clonotypes (2,741) than new patients (nearly 1,000). Persistent disease showed a preference for TRBV28, TRBJ1-2 and TRBJ2-5.

The CDR3 has 14 residues. Trimming pared 3 bases from V and 10 bases from J, leaving 18 bases between. The clonotype originates from a woman between 40 and 55 years old with Graves disease. J is TRBJ1-1 and V is TRBV12-3 or TRBV12-4; a possible D gene is TRBD1 (5 bases). The starting material was peripheral blood mononuclear cells (PBMCs), obtained when the disease was refractory, from a patient treated with antithyroid drugs. The CDR3 DNA reads TGTGCCAGCAGTTTCACATTGGAGGGGATGGGAGCTTTCTTT. This translates into CASSFTLEGMGAFF.